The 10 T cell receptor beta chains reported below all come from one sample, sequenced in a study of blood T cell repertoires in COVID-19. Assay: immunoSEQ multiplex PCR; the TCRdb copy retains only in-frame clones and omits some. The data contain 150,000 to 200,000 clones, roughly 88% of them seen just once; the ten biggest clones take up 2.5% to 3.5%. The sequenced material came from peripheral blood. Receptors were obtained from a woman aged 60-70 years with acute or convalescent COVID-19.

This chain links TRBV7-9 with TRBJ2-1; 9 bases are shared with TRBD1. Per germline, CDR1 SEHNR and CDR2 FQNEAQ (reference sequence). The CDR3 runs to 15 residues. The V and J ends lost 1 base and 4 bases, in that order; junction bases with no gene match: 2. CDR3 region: CASSLVGTGYNEQFF. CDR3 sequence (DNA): TGTGCCAGCAGCTTAGTTGGGACAGGGTACAATGAGCAGTTCTTC.

The CDR3 protein is CSASLTGLRSYNEQFF. CDR3 DNA: TGCAGTGCTAGTCTGACAGGCCTCCGCTCCTACAATGAGCAGTTCTTC. The chain employs TRBV20-1 and TRBJ2-1; possibly TRBD1 for D (6 bases). This CDR3 contains 16 residues. CDR1 and CDR2 from the germline V gene are DFQATT and SNEGSKA (reference sequence). V lost 3 bases and J 0 bases, leaving 15 bases between the germline ends.

This chain's CDR3 is CASSPGLGAGYTEAFF. As DNA, the CDR3 is TGTGCCAGCAGCCCCGGATTGGGTGCGGGTTACACTGAAGCTTTCTTT. The chain recombines TRBV7-2 with TRBJ1-1; D remains unclear. The CDR3 consists of 16 residues. CDR1 and CDR2 from the germline V gene are SGHTA and FQGNSA. V lost 5 bases and J lost 3, with 19 bases in between.

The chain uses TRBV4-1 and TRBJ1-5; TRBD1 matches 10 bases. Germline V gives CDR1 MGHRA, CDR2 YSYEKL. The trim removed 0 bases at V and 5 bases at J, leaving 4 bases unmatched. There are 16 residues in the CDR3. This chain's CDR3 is CASSQDPGTGDQPQHF. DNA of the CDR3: TGCGCCAGCAGCCAAGACCCCGGGACAGGGGATCAGCCCCAGCATTTT.

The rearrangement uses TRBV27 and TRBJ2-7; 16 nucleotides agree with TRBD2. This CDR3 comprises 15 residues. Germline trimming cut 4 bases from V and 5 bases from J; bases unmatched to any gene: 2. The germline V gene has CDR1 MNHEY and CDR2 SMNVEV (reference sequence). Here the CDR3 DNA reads TGTGCCAGCAGTTCCGGGACTAGCGGGGGGGACGAGCAGTACTTC. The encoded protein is CASSSGTSGGDEQYF.

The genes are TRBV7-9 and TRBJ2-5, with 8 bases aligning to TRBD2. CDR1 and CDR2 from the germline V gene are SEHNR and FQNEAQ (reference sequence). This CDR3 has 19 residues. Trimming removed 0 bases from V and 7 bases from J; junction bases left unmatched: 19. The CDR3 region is CASSLARGESLAGPRTQYF. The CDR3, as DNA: TGTGCCAGCAGCTTAGCGCGCGGCGAGTCCTTAGCGGGGCCAAGGACCCAGTACTTC.

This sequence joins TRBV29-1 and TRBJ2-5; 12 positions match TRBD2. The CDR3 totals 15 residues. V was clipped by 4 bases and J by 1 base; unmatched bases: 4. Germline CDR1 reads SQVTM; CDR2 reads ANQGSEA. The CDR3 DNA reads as TGCAGCGTTGCTAGCGGGGGGGACTTCCAAGAGACCCAGTACTTC. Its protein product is CSVASGGDFQETQYF.

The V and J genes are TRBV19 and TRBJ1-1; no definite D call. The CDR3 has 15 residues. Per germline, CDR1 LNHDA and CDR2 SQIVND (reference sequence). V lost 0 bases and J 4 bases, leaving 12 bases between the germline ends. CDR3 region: CASSIESLGSTEAFF. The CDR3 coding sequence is TGTGCCAGTAGTATAGAGTCTTTGGGGAGCACTGAAGCTTTCTTT. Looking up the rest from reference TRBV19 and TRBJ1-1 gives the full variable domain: DGGITQSPKYLFRKEGQNVTLSCEQNLNHDAMYWYRQDPGQGLRLIYYSQIVNDFQKGDIAEGYSVSREKKESFPLTVTSAQKNPTAFYLCASSIESLGSTEAFFGQGTRLTVV.

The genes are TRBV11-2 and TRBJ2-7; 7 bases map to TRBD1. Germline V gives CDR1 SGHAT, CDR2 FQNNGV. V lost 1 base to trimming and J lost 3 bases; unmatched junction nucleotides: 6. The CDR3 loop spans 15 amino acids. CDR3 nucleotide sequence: TGTGCCAGCAGCTTAGTGGCGACAGGGCACTACGAGCAGTACTTC. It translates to CASSLVATGHYEQYF.

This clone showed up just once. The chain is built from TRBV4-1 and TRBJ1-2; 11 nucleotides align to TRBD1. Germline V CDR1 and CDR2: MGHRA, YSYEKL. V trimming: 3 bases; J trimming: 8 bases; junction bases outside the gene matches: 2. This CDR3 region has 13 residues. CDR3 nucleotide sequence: TGCGCCAGCAGCCATGGGACAGGGGGAGGCTACACCTTC. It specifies CASSHGTGGGYTF.